This TCR beta chain was retrieved from a study of blood T cell repertoires in COVID-19 (dated by TCRdb to the early 2020s). The study in broad terms: The collaborator samples originated in the United States, Italy and Spain and spanned the acute and convalescent phases of COVID-19. The prospective study material was composed of cDNA or gDNA derived from T cells, B-cell-depleted T cells, or PBMCs. Nearly every sample came with metadata listing a de-identified subject ID, COVID-19 status, age in years and sex. Samples came from the ongoing ImmuneRACE study (first 160 participants) plus 1,254 subjects from 6 global collaborators. Subjects who had been exposed to COVID-19, were actively infected with it, or had recovered from it provided the deeply sampled blood TCRbeta repertoires that made up the dataset. HLA class I and class II types, where available, came from metadata supplied by the sample provider rather than from assay-based typing. The repertoires were released in a freely available public database intended as a resource for research on the immune response to SARS-CoV-2. Broader findings and caveats from the paper: How much clinical and demographic metadata was included differed by source and by participant, and the metadata was provided uncurated.

The CDR3 sequence holds 16 residues, the cysteine and phenylalanine included. CDR3 DNA only is kept here, 48 bases in frame from base 1. CDR1 is given as SNHLY and CDR2 as FYNNEI, both from the germline V gene. V is pruned by 6 bases and J by 6 bases, leaving 16 bases of the junction without a gene match. Whole blood was collected in K2EDTA tubes by collaborating institutions according to the institutions' own protocols. For TCRbeta analysis, collaborators shipped samples as frozen whole blood, isolated PBMCs, or DNA extracted from either of those sample types. TCRbeta CDR3 regions were amplified from genomic DNA using the immunoSEQ Assay, a bias-controlled multiplex PCR. In the original analysis: Nucleated cell counts per sample were estimated from amplification of reference gene primers within the assay. To quantify the absolute abundance of each unique TCRbeta CDR3 rearrangement, sequence reads were collapsed and filtered. For each sample, productive Simpson clonality was calculated by taking the square root of Simpson's diversity index across productive rearrangements. Here the immuneACCESS table is served through TCRdb, limited to in-frame sequences with V and J called. Missing clones are a known gap in these copies; in checked studies unresolved V genes cover under half, and the rest lacks a known reason. That table is the source of V, J and clone size, and D and trimming were worked out from the DNA. Recorded for this sample are 95,000 to 150,000 clones; around 80% of them occurred a single time. The ten top clones hold 16% of the sample.

This clone showed up just once. What this receptor recognizes is not known. The sample holds no much larger clone one base away, and base qualities are not on file. The chain uses TRBV2 and TRBJ2-7, with 8 bases aligning to TRBD1. The specimen was peripheral blood. The sequence was collected from a man aged 55 to 69 with active or convalescent COVID-19. The CDR3 is CASSLLRGRGLVEQYF. The nucleotide sequence reads TGTGCCAGCAGCCTACTCAGGGGGCGCGGATTGGTCGAGCAGTACTTC.